The present entry profiles one TCR beta chain with its context. What this receptor recognizes is not known. Base qualities are not provided; no much larger clone lies one nucleotide away. The data are from a study of T cell responses to AZD1222 COVID-19 vaccine (dated by TCRdb to the early 2020s). Regarding the complete study: Because spike-specific TCR depth and breadth did not differ between the two schedules, AZD1222 recipients who got a second dose at roughly 4 weeks were pooled with those who got a second dose at roughly 12 weeks. A total of more than 230 trial participants underwent TCR sequencing, of whom roughly 210 had received two doses of AZD1222 and around 25 had received two doses of the MenACWY control vaccine. Trial participants were enrolled by age into 18-55, 56-69 and 70-plus year subgroups, with roughly 160, 29 and 62 TCR-sequenced participants respectively.

Overall study outcomes, separate from this receptor: Participants were mostly white British, with more females than males. The authors suggested clonal diversity may have been underestimated. After two AZD1222 doses, spike-specific TCR breadth and depth were significantly higher than at day 0 and than in MenACWY recipients. In the small 56-69-year group, the increase in depth fell short of significance, most likely because of low power. Only a handful of AZD1222 recipients were SARS-CoV-2 seropositive at baseline, limiting conclusions about previously exposed vaccinees. The whole spike protein was spanned by vaccine-associated CD4 TCRs, and dominant responses were seen in regions 160-218 and 743-854. Because no day 14 peak-response samples were available, the repertoires could be characterized only after the peak T cell response. Epitopes outside the regions mutated in the B.1.351 and B.1.1.7 variants were reportedly recognized by nearly half of the unique spike-specific TCRs.

V is cut by 7 bases and J by 3 bases, and the space between the germline ends is 12 bases. Including the terminal cysteine and phenylalanine, the CDR3 comprises 13 residues. Only CDR3 DNA remains: 39 bases, in frame from the first base. The CDR1 and CDR2 encoded by the germline V gene are SGHTA and FQGNSA. According to the study, the label for this sample's time point signals: baseline before first vaccination. The vaccinee samples were drawn from two UK trials, COV001 and COV002, one of which was a single-blind randomized controlled phase 2/3 trial testing AZD1222 (ChAdOx1 nCoV-19) in healthy adults. Trial participant PBMC samples were collected at day 0 and day 28 after the second dose for TCRbeta chain sequencing. The CDR3 regions of human TCRbeta chains were analyzed by immunosequencing. As for the original processing: TCRs in the repertoires were compared against a reference library of SARS-CoV-2-specific TCRs that had been generated with the MIRA antigen-specificity platform. Breadth was defined as the fraction of unique TCRs that were SARS-CoV-2-associated, and depth was defined as the fraction of total T cells that were SARS-CoV-2-associated. Using the MIRA data, every spike-specific TCR was mapped to the spike region that the TCR reacted to and assigned to either a CD4 or a CD8 class. Log10-transformed breadth and depth values were compared by one-way ANOVA with Sidak's multiple comparisons tests. TCRdb re-hosts the immuneACCESS table, in-frame sequences only. Its copies lack some clones; in the studies checked, an unresolved V gene accounts for under half of them, and the cause for the rest is not known. V and J calls and clone size follow that table, whereas D and trimming were derived from the DNA. The sample profile shows about 210,000 clones; over 80% of them were found once. Of the sample, less than 1.5% falls within the top ten clones.

Here the sequenced sample was peripheral blood, taken on day 0 of AZD1222 vaccination. The origin of this receptor is an adult in good health. Rearrangement joined TRBV7-2 to TRBJ1-1; the D gene is perhaps TRBD1, on 5 matching bases. The CDR3 has the sequence CASILGVDTEAFF. At the DNA level, the sequence is TGTGCCAGCATCCTAGGGGTTGACACTGAAGCTTTCTTT.